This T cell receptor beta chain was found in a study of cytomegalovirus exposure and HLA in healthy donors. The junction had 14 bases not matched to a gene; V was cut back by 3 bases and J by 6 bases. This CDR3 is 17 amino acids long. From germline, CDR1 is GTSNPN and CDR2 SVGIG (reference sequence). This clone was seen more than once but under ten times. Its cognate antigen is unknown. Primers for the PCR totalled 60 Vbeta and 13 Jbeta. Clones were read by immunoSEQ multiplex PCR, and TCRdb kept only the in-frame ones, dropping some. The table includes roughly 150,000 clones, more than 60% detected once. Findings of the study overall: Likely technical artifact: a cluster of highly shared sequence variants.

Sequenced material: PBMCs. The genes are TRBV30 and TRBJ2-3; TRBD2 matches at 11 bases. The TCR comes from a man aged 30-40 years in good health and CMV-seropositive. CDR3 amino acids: CAWSHGRASGRFDTQYF. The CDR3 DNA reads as TGTGCCTGGAGCCACGGGAGGGCTAGCGGGAGGTTCGATACGCAGTATTTT. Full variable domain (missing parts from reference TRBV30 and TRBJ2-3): SQTIHQWPATLVQPVGSPLSLECTVEGTSNPNLYWYRQAAGRGLQLLFYSVGIGQISSEVPQNLSASRPQDRQFILSSKKLLLSDSGFYLCAWSHGRASGRFDTQYFGPGTRLTVL.